These 15 T cell receptor beta chains were sequenced from one sample in a study of T-cell reconstitution after alpha-beta-depleted transplantation in children. Unique molecular identifiers were used in preparing the TCRbeta library. TCRdb re-called the PCR reads with MiXCR, one entry per CDR3 protein. The table records approximately 70,000 distinct CDR3 sequences, 4.9% of them present only once. The sequencing used PBMCs, mostly from graft donor cells, collected 180 days after TCRalphabeta/CD19-depleted stem cell transplant. All receptors come from a boy less than two years old who had a stem cell transplant for acute myeloid leukemia, so the T cells may come from the graft donor.

This clonotype was seen repeatedly, ten times or more. The chain is built from TRBV11-2 and TRBJ1-3, with 7 positions matching TRBD1. Trimming took 4 bases from V and 7 from J; bases not matched to a gene: 1. In germline, CDR1 is SGHAT, CDR2 FQNNGV. This CDR3 comprises 12 residues. The CDR3 loop is CASSSQGNTIYF. CDR3 nucleotide sequence: TGTGCCAGCAGCTCACAGGGGAACACCATATATTTT.

This clonotype has ten or more counts. The chain has TRBV4-3 and TRBJ1-1; the match to TRBD1 covers 7 bases. V gave up 4 bases and J gave up 3 bases; unmatched junction bases: 5. CDR1 is LGHNA and CDR2 is YSLEER in the germline V gene. The CDR3 sequence is 14 residues long. As DNA, the CDR3 is TGCGCCAGCAGCCGAGAGGGGGCGGACACTGAAGCTTTCTTT. Encoded protein: CASSREGADTEAFF.

Many counts were recorded for this clonotype. CDR3 sequence reads: CASSKSRQREYQETQYF. Written as DNA, the CDR3 is TGTGCCAGTAGTAAGTCCCGACAGCGAGAGTACCAAGAGACCCAGTACTTC. The V and J genes are TRBV19 and TRBJ2-5, with D possibly being TRBD1 (5 bases). CDR1 and CDR2 from the germline V gene are LNHDA and SQIVND (reference sequence). CDR3 length: 17 amino acids. Trimming took 4 bases from V and 0 from J, leaving 18 bases between them.

This clonotype was observed many times. In DNA form, the CDR3 reads TGTGCCAGCAGTTTGAGCGGGAACACTGAAGCTTTCTTT. It codes for CASSLSGNTEAFF. This rearrangement joins TRBV12-3 or TRBV12-4 to TRBJ1-1; no clear D gene. Between the trimmed V and J ends, which lost 3 bases and 1 base, there was a span of 6 bases. The CDR3 is 13 residues long.

This clonotype was counted at least ten times. The rearrangement joins TRBV6-5 to TRBJ2-2; 8 nucleotides align to TRBD2. CDR1 and CDR2 (germline): MNHEY, SVGAGI. The CDR3 is 16 amino acids. Germline trimming cut 6 bases from V and 1 base from J; bases unmatched to any gene: 7. The CDR3 DNA reads as TGTGCCAGCAGGCCTTCGGGGGGGCTGAACACCGGGGAGCTGTTTTTT. Protein: CASRPSGGLNTGELFF.

At least ten counts were recorded for this clonotype. The chain has TRBV12-3 or TRBV12-4 and TRBJ1-6; the D is unclear. There are 15 residues in the CDR3. V was cut by 3 bases and J by 7 bases, with 13 bases left in between. The CDR3 loop reads CASSFWQYPNSPLHF. The CDR3 bases are TGTGCCAGCAGTTTTTGGCAGTACCCCAATTCACCCCTCCACTTT.

In this sample, this clonotype turned up many times. This chain joins TRBV10-3 and TRBJ2-6; no firm D call. CDR1 and CDR2 (germline): ENHRY, SYGVKD. Trimming cost V 0 bases and J 3 bases, with 3 bases left between them. CDR3 size: 14 residues. The CDR3 spells CAISESGGANVLTF. The CDR3 DNA is TGTGCCATCAGTGAGTCGGGTGGGGCCAACGTCCTGACTTTC.

This clonotype appeared many times. V gene TRBV6-2 or TRBV6-3 combines with J gene TRBJ2-7; 7 bases align to TRBD1. Germline V lookup: CDR1 MNHEY, CDR2 SVGEGT. Trimming at V came to 6 bases and at J to 2 bases, leaving 10 bases not matched to a gene. CDR3 length: 15 residues. The CDR3 reads CASSQTGAPPYEQYF. CDR3 in DNA: TGTGCCAGCAGCCAAACAGGGGCACCCCCCTACGAGCAGTACTTC.

This clonotype was counted ten times or more. The chain employs TRBV5-1 and TRBJ2-6; D remains unclear. V lost 0 bases, J lost 0 bases, and 10 bases lay in between. Germline lookup yields CDR1 SGHRS and CDR2 YFSETQ. The CDR3 covers 17 residues. The CDR3 DNA reads as TGCGCCAGCAGCTTGGTGACGGCACGCTCTGGGGCCAACGTCCTGACTTTC. Translated: CASSLVTARSGANVLTF.

This clonotype was seen ten or more times. V is TRBV5-1 and J is TRBJ2-2, with TRBD2 matching 11 bases. Germline V lookup: CDR1 SGHRS, CDR2 YFSETQ. The V and J ends lost 2 bases and 4 bases, in that order; junction bases with no gene match: 4. This CDR3 is 16 amino acids long. The DNA for the CDR3 is TGCGCCAGCAGCTTACTAGCGGGGGCCGCCACCGGGGAGCTGTTTTTT. This encodes CASSLLAGAATGELFF.

This clonotype was detected ten times or more. V gene TRBV11-2 combines with J gene TRBJ2-7; D may match TRBD1 or TRBD2 (5 bases each). CDR1 and CDR2 from the germline V gene are SGHAT and FQNNGV. Trimming left V 5 bases short and J 7 bases short, with 18 bases between. The CDR3 consists of 14 residues. CDR3 DNA sequence: TGTGCCAGCAGCGCCGCATTACCGGGGCGGGAGCAGTACGTC. Its protein product is CASSAALPGREQYV.

In its sample, this clonotype was seen many times. V usage is TRBV12-3 or TRBV12-4 and J usage is TRBJ2-1, with a possible D match to TRBD2 (6 bases). CDR3 length: 15 residues. Trimming removed 7 bases at V and 5 bases at J, with 18 bases between. The CDR3 DNA is TGTGCCAGCAACGGGCGGAGGGACGGGAACAATGAGCAGTTCTTC. Protein: CASNGRRDGNNEQFF.

This clonotype showed up just a few times. V is TRBV6-6 and J is TRBJ2-7; tentative D call: TRBD1 (7 bases). The V and J ends lost 6 bases and 2 bases respectively, with 14 bases between them. CDR1 is MNHNY and CDR2 is SVGAGI in the germline V gene (reference sequence). The CDR3 extends over 14 amino acids. CDR3 DNA sequence: TGTGCCAGCAGCCCCAGGGGGGTCCCCTACGAGCAGTACTTC. It is translated as CASSPRGVPYEQYF.

This clonotype showed up just a few times. One end of the junction varies from germline; a read error may be responsible. V gene TRBV3-1 combines with J gene TRBJ2-5; possible D gene TRBD1, 6 bases. Germline CDR1 and CDR2: LGHDT and YNNKEL (reference sequence). The CDR3 contains 19 residues. CDR3 region: CASTQEGRGTGMERETQYF. CDR3 in DNA: TGTGCCAGCACCCAAGAGGGGAGAGGTACAGGGATGGAACGAGAGACCCAGTACTTC.

This clonotype was seen ten or more times. This chain uses TRBV9 with TRBJ2-1; 10 nucleotides line up with TRBD2. Per germline, CDR1 SGDLS and CDR2 YYNGEE. Unmatched junction bases numbered 8, after V lost 0 bases and J lost 2 bases. The CDR3 has 18 amino acids. CDR3 in DNA: TGTGCCAGCAGCGTAGTGAGCGGGGGGGCGGGAACCTACAATGAGCAGTTCTTC. Amino acids: CASSVVSGGAGTYNEQFF. Together with reference TRBV9 and TRBJ2-1, the CDR3 gives the full variable domain: DSGVTQTPKHLITATGQRVTLRCSPRSGDLSVYWYQQSLDQGLQFLIQYYNGEERAKGNILERFSAQQFPDLHSELNLSSLELGDSALYFCASSVVSGGAGTYNEQFFGPGTRLTVL.